In this sample, the clone carrying this T cell receptor beta chain turned up a few times. Its antigen remains unidentified. It was with a sample-barcoded 5' primer and a J-beta primer mix that a second PCR of roughly 7 to 12 cycles was run. TCRdb re-called the 5' RACE reads through MiXCR, storing one row per CDR3 protein. Of 780,000 or so distinct CDR3 sequences in the sample, 20% to 25% were seen once. Staff drew roughly 10 milliliters of peripheral blood from each donor. The data stem from a study of blood T cells in healthy people across ages. The study, taken as a whole, reports: Across the age range, TCR beta diversity per million T cells fell in a roughly linear way.

The germline V and J ends were trimmed by 4 bases and 6 bases, with 18 bases remaining between them. Germline values: CDR1 LNHNV, CDR2 YYDKDF (reference sequence). The CDR3 runs to 16 residues. The data were also submitted as part of a second study, on T cells of mothers and their children.

Sequenced material: blood. The genes are TRBV15 and TRBJ2-2; D possibly corresponds to TRBD1 (6 bases). The receptor's source is a boy between 10 and 17 years old in good health. CDR3 in amino acids: CATSIKQGAVAGELFF. DNA of the CDR3: TGTGCCACCAGCATAAAACAGGGTGCAGTGGCCGGGGAGCTGTTTTTT.